Shown below are 22 T cell receptor beta chains from a single sample sequenced in a study of yellow fever vaccine responses in identical twins. MiXCR, run by TCRdb on the RT-PCR reads, gives a single entry per CDR3 protein. The sample shows over 10,000 distinct CDR3 sequences, approximately 84% of them seen only once. Sequencing was performed on T cells from blood (PBMCs), unsorted or a sorted subset (not recorded which), taken before or after yellow fever vaccination (not recorded which). Receptors were obtained from a young woman who received the yellow fever vaccine.

J is TRBJ2-7 and V is TRBV30, with D maybe TRBD2 (6 bases). The CDR3 loop spans 13 amino acids. The germline V gene encodes CDR1 GTSNPN and CDR2 SVGIG (reference sequence). Trimming stripped 1 base from V and 6 bases from J, with 13 bases between. CDR3 in amino acids: CAWSAGTWGEQYF. The CDR3 region has the DNA TGTGCCTGGAGTGCTGGGACTTGGGGCGAGCAGTACTTC. The complete variable domain, with remaining parts taken from reference TRBV30 and TRBJ2-7, reads SQTIHQWPATLVQPVGSPLSLECTVEGTSNPNLYWYRQAAGRGLQLLFYSVGIGQISSEVPQNLSASRPQDRQFILSSKKLLLSDSGFYLCAWSAGTWGEQYFGPGTRLTVT.

V usage is TRBV13 and J usage is TRBJ2-4; 9 bases agree with TRBD1. The CDR3 contains 14 residues. V trimming: 3 bases; J trimming: 4 bases; junction bases outside the gene matches: 1. The germline V gene has CDR1 PRHDT and CDR2 FYEKMQ (reference sequence). The CDR3 loop is CASSFGTGKNIQYF. In nucleotides, the CDR3 is TGTGCCAGCAGCTTTGGGACAGGGAAAAACATTCAGTACTTC.

The J gene is TRBJ1-5, the V gene TRBV29-1, with 10 bases aligning to TRBD1. Per the germline V gene, CDR1 is SQVTM and CDR2 is ANQGSEA. The CDR3 extends over 14 amino acids. J was trimmed by 1 base and V by 7 bases; bases with no gene match: 4. CDR3 residues: CSATTGGSNQPQHF. CDR3 in DNA: TGCAGCGCAACGACAGGGGGCAGCAATCAGCCCCAGCATTTT.

The chain links TRBV4-2 to TRBJ2-1; 8 nucleotides agree with TRBD2. This CDR3 has 14 amino acids. The junction had 3 bases not matched to a gene; V was cut back by 7 bases and J by 1 base. The germline CDR1 and CDR2 sequences are LGHNA and YNFKEQ. The CDR3 DNA reads TGTGCCAGCACTCTAGCGGGTTCCTACAATGAGCAGTTCTTC. Protein product: CASTLAGSYNEQFF.

The rearrangement links TRBV29-1 to TRBJ2-3, with D possibly matching TRBD2 (7 bases). From germline, CDR1 is SQVTM and CDR2 ANQGSEA. The CDR3 length is 15 residues. The V end was cut by 1 base, the J end by 6 bases, with 17 bases between. The CDR3 loop is CSVEALAAQGDTQYF. CDR3 bases: TGCAGCGTTGAAGCCCTAGCGGCCCAGGGGGATACGCAGTATTTT.

The rearrangement uses TRBV5-1 and TRBJ2-3; D remains unclear. The germline CDR1 and CDR2 sequences are SGHRS and YFSETQ. The CDR3 has 15 amino acids. V dropped 5 bases and J dropped 2 bases, with 15 bases sitting between them. CDR3: CASSTLTYNTDTQYF. CDR3 coding DNA: TGCGCCAGCAGTACTCTGACTTATAACACAGATACGCAGTATTTT.

This chain uses TRBV4-2 with TRBJ1-5; D perhaps matches TRBD1 (6 bases). This CDR3 is built from 16 residues. V shed 4 bases and J shed 6 bases, with 19 bases lying between them. CDR1 is LGHNA and CDR2 is YNFKEQ in the germline V gene. CDR3: CASSPSGPPQGQPQHF. The CDR3 nucleotides read TGTGCCAGCAGCCCCTCGGGACCCCCACAGGGTCAGCCCCAGCATTTT.

V and J are TRBV12-3 or TRBV12-4 and TRBJ2-1, with 16 bases aligning to TRBD2. J lost 7 bases, V lost 6 bases, and 12 bases had no gene match. The CDR3 runs to 18 residues. The CDR3 region is CASRAGTSGGANWNEQFF. The CDR3 DNA follows: TGTGCCAGCAGAGCCGGGACTAGCGGGGGGGCAAACTGGAATGAGCAGTTCTTC.

The CDR3 coding sequence is TGTGCCAGCAGCTTAGACCTCCAGTCAGAAGCTTTCTTT. Translation: CASSLDLQSEAFF. The chain joins TRBV11-2 to TRBJ1-1; D is unclear. The CDR3 runs 13 residues. Trimming shortened V by 0 bases and J by 8 bases, and 10 bases separated the two germline ends. Germline values: CDR1 SGHAT, CDR2 FQNNGV.

This sequence joins TRBV5-4 and TRBJ2-5, with D possibly TRBD1 on 6 matching bases. Germline CDR1 is SGHNT and CDR2 is YYREEE (reference sequence). CDR3 length equals 15 residues. V lost 1 base and J lost 0, with 10 bases in between. CDR3 in DNA: TGTGCCAGCAGCTTGCCGTGGACAGACCAAGAGACCCAGTACTTC. Translated: CASSLPWTDQETQYF.

V is TRBV21-1 and J is TRBJ2-5. TRBV21-1 is classified as a pseudogene. CDR3 length: 12 residues. CDR3: CASSLYQETQYF. The CDR3 coding sequence is TGTGCCAGCAGCCTTTACCAAGAGACCCAGTACTTC.

The chain employs TRBV28 and TRBJ2-7, with 8 nucleotides matching TRBD1. Germline values: CDR1 MDHEN, CDR2 SYDVKM. The CDR3 consists of 13 residues. Trimming at V came to 6 bases and at J to 2 bases, leaving 3 bases not matched to a gene. CDR3 in amino acids: CASSRQGTYEQYF. In DNA form, the CDR3 reads TGTGCCAGCAGCCGACAGGGGACCTACGAGCAGTACTTC. Supplemented by reference TRBV28 and TRBJ2-7, the full variable domain reads DVKVTQSSRYLVKRTGEKVFLECVQDMDHENMFWYRQDPGLGLRLIYFSYDVKMKEKGDIPEGYSVSREKKERFSLILESASTNQTSMYLCASSRQGTYEQYFGPGTRLTVT.

The chain combines TRBV9 with TRBJ2-1; 7 bases match TRBD2. CDR3 size: 15 residues. Looked up from germline, CDR1 is SGDLS and CDR2 is YYNGEE. V lost 4 bases and J lost 2; bases outside the gene matches: 6. CDR3 loop: CASSPTGLPYNEQFF. Written as DNA, the CDR3 is TGTGCCAGCAGCCCCACGGGACTACCCTACAATGAGCAGTTCTTC.

This clonotype was seen just once. This chain links TRBV18 with TRBJ2-7; 9 positions agree with TRBD1. Trimming cost V 3 bases and J 3 bases; bases outside gene matches: 3. The CDR3 has 14 residues. Looked up from germline, CDR1 is KGHSH and CDR2 is LQKENI. Here the CDR3 reads CASSPRDRDYEQYF. The CDR3 nucleotides are TGTGCCAGCTCACCTCGGGACAGGGACTACGAGCAGTACTTC.

This chain connects TRBV11-3 to TRBJ2-5, with 9 bases fitting TRBD2. CDR3 size: 16 residues. Germline values: CDR1 SGHNT, CDR2 YENEEA. The trim removed 1 base at V and 0 bases at J, leaving 3 bases unmatched. The DNA for the CDR3 is TGTGCCAGCAGCTTAGTGGGACTAGCAGACCAAGAGACCCAGTACTTC. It encodes CASSLVGLADQETQYF.

The chain links TRBV12-3 or TRBV12-4 to TRBJ2-7, with D tentatively TRBD1 (6 bases). Trimming left V 6 bases short and J 3 bases short, with 9 bases between. The CDR3 totals 12 residues. In DNA, the CDR3 is TGTGCCAGCAGCCAGGACAGCTACGAGCAGTACTTC. Translating gives CASSQDSYEQYF.

This chain links TRBV19 with TRBJ1-5; no clear D. V dropped 7 bases and J dropped 0 bases, with 13 bases sitting between them. Germline V gives CDR1 LNHDA, CDR2 SQIVND (reference sequence). The CDR3 is 15 residues long. The CDR3 DNA is TGTGCCAGTACGGGCAGCCATTATAGCAATCAGCCCCAGCATTTT. This sequence encodes CASTGSHYSNQPQHF.

This chain links TRBV13 with TRBJ2-1, with 7 bases aligning to TRBD1. V lost 6 bases and J lost 7; bases outside the gene matches: 0. The CDR3 runs 11 residues. CDR1 PRHDT and CDR2 FYEKMQ come from the germline V gene (reference sequence). This CDR3 reads CASRTGNEQFF. As DNA, the CDR3 is TGTGCCAGCAGGACAGGGAATGAGCAGTTCTTC.

This clonotype came up a few times. The chain carries TRBV11-3 and TRBJ2-7; D gene uncertain. Trimming left V 3 bases short and J 3 bases short, with 6 bases between. The CDR3 is made up of 12 amino acids. The germline gives CDR1 SGHNT, CDR2 YENEEA. CDR3 sequence: CASSFSRYEQYF. The DNA of the CDR3 is TGTGCCAGCAGCTTCAGCCGCTACGAGCAGTACTTC.

The chain has TRBV27 and TRBJ2-5, with 7 nucleotides matching TRBD1. The CDR3 is made up of 14 amino acids. Germline CDR1 and CDR2: MNHEY and SMNVEV (reference sequence). V lost 5 bases, J lost 3 bases, and 6 bases stayed unmatched. The CDR3 here is CASSKRTGKETQYF. CDR3 nucleotides: TGTGCCAGCAGTAAACGGACAGGAAAAGAGACCCAGTACTTC.

The chain recombines TRBV2 with TRBJ2-1; D call uncertain. From germline, CDR1 is SNHLY and CDR2 FYNNEI. Trimming took 6 bases from V and 5 from J, leaving 17 bases between them. CDR3 size: 15 residues. The CDR3 protein is CASRFIRDTDNEQFF. CDR3 nucleotide sequence: TGTGCCAGCAGGTTCATAAGGGATACGGACAATGAGCAGTTCTTC. Looking up the rest from reference TRBV2 and TRBJ2-1 gives the full variable domain: EPEVTQTPSHQVTQMGQEVILRCVPISNHLYFYWYRQILGQKVEFLVSFYNNEISEKSEIFDDQFSVERPDGSNFTLKIRSTKLEDSAMYFCASRFIRDTDNEQFFGPGTRLTVL.

This clonotype was recorded once. Compared with germline, one end of the junction differs, possibly owing to a read error. The V call is TRBV27, the J call TRBJ2-7; D is uncertain. The CDR3 contains 14 residues. The germline CDR1 and CDR2 sequences are MNHEY and SMNVEV (reference sequence). The CDR3 DNA reads as TGTACCAGCAGTTTAGAACTCGTCTCCTACGAGCAGTACTTC. It yields the protein CTSSLELVSYEQYF.